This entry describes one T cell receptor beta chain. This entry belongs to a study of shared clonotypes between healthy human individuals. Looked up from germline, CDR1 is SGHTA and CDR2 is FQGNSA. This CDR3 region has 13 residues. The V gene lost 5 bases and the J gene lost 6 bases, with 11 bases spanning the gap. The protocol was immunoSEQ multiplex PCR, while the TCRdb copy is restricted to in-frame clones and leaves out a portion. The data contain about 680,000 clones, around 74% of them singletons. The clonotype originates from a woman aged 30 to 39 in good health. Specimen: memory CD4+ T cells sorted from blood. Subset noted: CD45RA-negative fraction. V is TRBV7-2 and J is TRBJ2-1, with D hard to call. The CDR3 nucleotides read TGTGCCAGCAGCATGACAACGGTCAATGAGCAGTTCTTC. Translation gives CASSMTTVNEQFF.